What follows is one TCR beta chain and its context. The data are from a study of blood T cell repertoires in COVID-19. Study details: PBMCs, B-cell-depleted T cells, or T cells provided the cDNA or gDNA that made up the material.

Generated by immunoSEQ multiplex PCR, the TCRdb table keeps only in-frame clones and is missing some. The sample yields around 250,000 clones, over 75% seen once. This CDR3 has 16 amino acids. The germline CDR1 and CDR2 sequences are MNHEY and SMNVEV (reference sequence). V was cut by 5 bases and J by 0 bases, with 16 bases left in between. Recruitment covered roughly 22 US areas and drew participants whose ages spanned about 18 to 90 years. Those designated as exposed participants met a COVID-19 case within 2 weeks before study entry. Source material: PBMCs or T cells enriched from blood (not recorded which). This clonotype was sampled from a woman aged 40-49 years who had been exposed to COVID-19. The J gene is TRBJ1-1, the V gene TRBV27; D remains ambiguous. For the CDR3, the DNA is TGTGCCAGCAGTCCCAGAGGACTCGGGATGAACACTGAAGCTTTCTTT. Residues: CASSPRGLGMNTEAFF.